This T cell receptor beta chain was found in a study of T-cell memory formation after mild COVID-19. Notes on the study in general: Contracting CD8+ clones were enriched in EMRA, CD4+ mainly in CM and EM. Memory sampled before infection contained some responding clones, suggesting cross-reactive memory joined. Contracting clones from day 15 to 85 showed balanced CD4/CD8; later expanders favored CD4+.

V lost 4 bases to trimming and J lost 2 bases; unmatched junction nucleotides: 4. The CDR3 contains 14 residues. Germline values: CDR1 SGHDN, CDR2 FVKESK. TCRdb passed the 5' RACE reads through MiXCR, listing each CDR3 protein once. Among about 47,000 distinct CDR3 sequences listed, 7.5% to 10% were seen once. About this clonotype: Antigen specificity is unknown.

What was sequenced was PBMCs or a T cell subset sorted from them (not recorded which). This receptor was identified in an adult woman who had mild COVID-19 (a few samples of this study predate the infection). Cell type and time point are not known. This chain connects TRBV14 to TRBJ2-7, with 8 bases lining up with TRBD1. This CDR3 is CASSLGQGTYEQYF. In nucleotides, the CDR3 is TGTGCCAGCAGCCTAGGACAGGGAACCTACGAGCAGTACTTC.